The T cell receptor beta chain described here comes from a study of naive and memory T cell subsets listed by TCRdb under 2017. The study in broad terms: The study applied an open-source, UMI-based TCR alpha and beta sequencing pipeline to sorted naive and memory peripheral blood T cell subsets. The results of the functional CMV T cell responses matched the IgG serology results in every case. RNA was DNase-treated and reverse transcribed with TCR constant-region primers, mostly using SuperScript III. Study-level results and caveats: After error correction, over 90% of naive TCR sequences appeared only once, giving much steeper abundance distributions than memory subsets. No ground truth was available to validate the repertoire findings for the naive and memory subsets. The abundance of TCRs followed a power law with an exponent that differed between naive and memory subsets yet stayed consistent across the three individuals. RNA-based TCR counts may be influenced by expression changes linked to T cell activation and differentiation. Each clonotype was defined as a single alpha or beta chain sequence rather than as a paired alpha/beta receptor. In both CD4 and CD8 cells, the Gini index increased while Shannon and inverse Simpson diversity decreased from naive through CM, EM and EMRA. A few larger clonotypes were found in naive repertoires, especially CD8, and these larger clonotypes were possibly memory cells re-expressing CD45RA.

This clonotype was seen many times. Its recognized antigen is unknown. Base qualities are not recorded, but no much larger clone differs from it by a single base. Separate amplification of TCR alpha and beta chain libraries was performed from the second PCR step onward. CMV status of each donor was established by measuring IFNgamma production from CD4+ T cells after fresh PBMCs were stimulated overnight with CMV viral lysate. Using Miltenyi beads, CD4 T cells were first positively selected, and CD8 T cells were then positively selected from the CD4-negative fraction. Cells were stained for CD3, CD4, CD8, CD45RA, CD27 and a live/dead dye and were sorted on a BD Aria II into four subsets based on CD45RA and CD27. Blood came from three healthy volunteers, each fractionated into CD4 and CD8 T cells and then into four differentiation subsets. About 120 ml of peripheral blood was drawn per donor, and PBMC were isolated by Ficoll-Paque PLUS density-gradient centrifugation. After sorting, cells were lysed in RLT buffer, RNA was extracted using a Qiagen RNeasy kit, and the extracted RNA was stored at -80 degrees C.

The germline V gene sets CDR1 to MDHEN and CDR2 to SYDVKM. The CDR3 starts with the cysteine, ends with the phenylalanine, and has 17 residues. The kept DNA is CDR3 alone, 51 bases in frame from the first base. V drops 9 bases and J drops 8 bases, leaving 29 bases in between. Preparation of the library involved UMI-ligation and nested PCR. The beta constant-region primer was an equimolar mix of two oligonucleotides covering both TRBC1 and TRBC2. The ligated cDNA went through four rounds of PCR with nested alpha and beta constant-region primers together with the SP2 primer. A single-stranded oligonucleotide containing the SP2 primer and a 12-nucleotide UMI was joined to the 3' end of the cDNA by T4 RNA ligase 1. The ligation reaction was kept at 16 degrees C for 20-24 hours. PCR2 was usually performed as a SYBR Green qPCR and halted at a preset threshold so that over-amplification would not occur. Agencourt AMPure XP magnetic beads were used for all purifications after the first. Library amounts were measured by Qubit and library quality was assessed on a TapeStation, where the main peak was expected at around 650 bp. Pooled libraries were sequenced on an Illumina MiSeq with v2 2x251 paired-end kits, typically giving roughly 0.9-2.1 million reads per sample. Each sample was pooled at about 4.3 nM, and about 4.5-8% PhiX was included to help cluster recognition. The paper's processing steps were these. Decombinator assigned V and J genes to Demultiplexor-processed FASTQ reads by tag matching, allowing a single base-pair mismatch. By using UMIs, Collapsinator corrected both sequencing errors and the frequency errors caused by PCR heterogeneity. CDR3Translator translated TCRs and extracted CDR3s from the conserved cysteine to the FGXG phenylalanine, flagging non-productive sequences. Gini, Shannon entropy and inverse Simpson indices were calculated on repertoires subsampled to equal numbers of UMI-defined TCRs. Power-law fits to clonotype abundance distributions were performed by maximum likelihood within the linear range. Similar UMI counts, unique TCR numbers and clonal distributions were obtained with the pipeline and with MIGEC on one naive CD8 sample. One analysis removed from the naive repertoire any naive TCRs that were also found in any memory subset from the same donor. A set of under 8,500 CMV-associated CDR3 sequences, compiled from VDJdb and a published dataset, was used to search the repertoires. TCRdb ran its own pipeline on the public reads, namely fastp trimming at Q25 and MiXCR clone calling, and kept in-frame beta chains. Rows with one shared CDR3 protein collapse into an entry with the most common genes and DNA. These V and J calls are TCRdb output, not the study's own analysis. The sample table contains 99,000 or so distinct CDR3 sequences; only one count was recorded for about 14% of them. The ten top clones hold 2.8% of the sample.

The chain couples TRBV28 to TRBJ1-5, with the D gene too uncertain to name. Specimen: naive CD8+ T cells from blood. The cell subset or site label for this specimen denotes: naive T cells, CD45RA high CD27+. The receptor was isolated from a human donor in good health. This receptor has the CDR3 CASSKDQPSEASKPQHF. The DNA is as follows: TGTGCCAGTTCCAAGGACCAGCCCTCGGAGGCAAGTAAGCCCCAGCATTTT. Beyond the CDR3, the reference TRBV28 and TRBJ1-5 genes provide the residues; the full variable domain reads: DVKVTQSSRYLVKRTGEKVFLECVQDMDHENMFWYRQDPGLGLRLIYFSYDVKMKEKGDIPEGYSVSREKKERFSLILESASTNQTSMYLCASSKDQPSEASKPQHFGDGTRLSIL.